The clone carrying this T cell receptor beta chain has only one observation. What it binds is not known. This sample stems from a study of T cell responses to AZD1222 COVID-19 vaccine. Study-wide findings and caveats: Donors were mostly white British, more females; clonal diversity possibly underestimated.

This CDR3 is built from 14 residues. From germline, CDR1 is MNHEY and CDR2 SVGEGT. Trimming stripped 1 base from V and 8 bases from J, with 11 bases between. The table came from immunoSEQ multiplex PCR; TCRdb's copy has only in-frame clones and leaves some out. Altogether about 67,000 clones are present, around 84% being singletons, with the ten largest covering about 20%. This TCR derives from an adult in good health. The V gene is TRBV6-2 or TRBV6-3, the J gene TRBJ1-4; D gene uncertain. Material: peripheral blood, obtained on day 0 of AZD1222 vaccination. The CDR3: CASSYFVGYEKLFF. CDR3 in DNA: TGTGCCAGCAGTTACTTCGTGGGGTACGAAAAACTGTTTTTT.